The entry that follows covers one TCR beta chain sequence. This clonotype occurred a few times. This receptor's antigen is unknown. No much larger clonotype is one base removed from it; base qualities were not supplied. The donors were a few dozen Caucasian individuals from Russia, aged about 6 to 95 years, who were systemically healthy. About 10 milliliters of peripheral blood were drawn from each donor into EDTA-treated Vacutainer tubes. Ficoll-Paque density-gradient centrifugation was used to isolate PBMCs, with at least 6 million per sample. Total RNA, at least 6 micrograms per sample, was extracted from PBMCs with Trizol reagent. The percentages of naive CD45RAhigh/CD27high T cells were determined by flow cytometry on a PBMC aliquot from every donor. The library was generated by 5' RACE. Sequenced using an Illumina HiSeq 2500. A second PCR of roughly 6 to 11 cycles was run with a J-beta primer mix and a sample-barcoded 5' primer. Each TCR beta cDNA molecule received a unique molecular identifier from a template-switch 5' adaptor carrying 12 random nucleotides. Each sample yielded at least 3 million CDR3-containing paired-end reads. First-strand cDNA synthesis was performed from all RNA using the Mint cDNA synthesis kit, with priming by a TRBC-specific oligonucleotide. Following uracil-DNA glycosylase treatment, a first 18-cycle PCR with universal primers M1SS and BC2_uni_R was performed on all cDNA. On the study's bioinformatics: For normalization, 1 million high-quality reads were randomly selected from each sample, with every read carrying a distinct molecular identifier. Reads sharing molecular identifiers were discarded rather than binned into consensus sequences. MiTCR, set to a Q25 quality threshold and the strictest error-elimination algorithm, was used for CDR3 identification, clonotype clustering and error correction. Lower-bound total TCR beta diversity was estimated with a nonparametric unseen species model using Euler transformation. Starting from the raw public reads, TCRdb applied fastp trimming at Q25, assembled clones with MiXCR and retained in-frame beta chains. Duplicate CDR3 protein sequences are folded into a single record with the most common DNA and genes. TCRdb, not the authors, supplied the V and J calls. Here the sample has more than 600,000 distinct CDR3 sequences; 25% occur a single time. Jointly, the top ten make up more than 7.5% of the sample.

This sample is part of a study of blood T cells in healthy people across ages (dated by TCRdb to the mid-2010s). Regarding the research as a whole: Template switching captured roughly one uniquely barcoded TCR beta cDNA molecule per two T cells in model experiments. The donors were split into four age groups: young (average roughly 15 years), middle-aged (about 40), aged (62) and long-lived (roughly 77). Age-related changes in TCR beta repertoire diversity were measured in the study by deep sequencing normalized with unique cDNA molecular identifiers. The study analyzed two additional independent replicas of 1 million unique cDNA reads from the same blood draw for two donors, one aged 18 to 30 and one aged 80 or older.

Looking up the germline V gene yields CDR1 MNHEY and CDR2 SVGEGT. Cut back by 7 bases and 4 bases, the V and J ends lie 13 bases apart. The CDR3, from cysteine to phenylalanine, totals 13 residues. Only the CDR3 DNA is retained, 39 bases long and in frame from the first base. Broader findings and caveats from the paper: Estimates of total diversity from one million sequenced T cells were regarded as lower bounds and underestimates. Observed TCR beta diversity per million T cells fell roughly linearly with age, and a significant reduction was already apparent by age around 44. Observed TCR beta diversity correlated strongly with the percentage of naive T cells measured by flow cytometry. Compared with the aged group, the long-lived group had more naive CD4+ T cells, fewer expanded clones and increased TCR diversity, suggesting age selection. Because the CMV infection status of the donors was unknown, age-related changes in expanded clonotypes may potentially have been confounded. Since profiling was done on bulk unsorted PBMCs, naive and antigen-experienced compartments could not be conclusively compared.

The same data also went into a second study, on T cells of mothers and their children. The second publication reports: Nine systemically healthy Caucasian individuals, comprising three mothers and their six children, were included as donors. cDNA synthesis used all of the extracted RNA, with 1.5 ug of RNA in each 15 ul reaction. Sample barcodes and 2-4 random nucleotides were added via the M1S primer in the second PCR. Over 9 million TCR beta CDR3 reads came from each mother, compared with a few million reads from each child. In both related and unrelated pairs, thymic selection shapes the output of TCR recombination in a similar way, with inherited differences having only a minor effect. Related mother-child pairs always showed normalized repertoire overlap that was slightly higher than in unrelated mother-child pairs, though the difference was never significant. No persistent microchimeric T cell clones were found, with a detection sensitivity of approximately 100 clones per million clonotypes. In the study, deep NGS was used to compare the TCR beta repertoires of mothers and children, and features distinguishing related mother-child pairs from unrelated individuals were sought. On average, the children were roughly 12 +/- 4 years old, while the mothers were about 37 +/- 4 years old. Libraries were sequenced on Illumina HiSeq 2000 with 100+100 nt paired-end reads after adapter ligation with NEBNext reagents. To prevent cross-contamination, the mother and child libraries were prepared one month apart and sequenced in separate runs. Each donor had between about 450,000 and 2,300,000 distinct TCR beta clonotypes identified. Naive TCR beta clonotypes were estimated from low-frequency clonotypes matched to each donor's FACS-determined naive share, without sorting.

The chain is encoded by TRBV6-2 or TRBV6-3 joined to TRBJ2-5, with TRBD2 perhaps the D gene, on 5 matching bases. The TCR originated in a boy younger than 18 in good health. The sequenced sample was blood. CDR3 region: CASKSDLVETQYF. The DNA sequence is as follows: TGTGCCAGCAAATCGGACTTAGTAGAGACCCAGTACTTC.